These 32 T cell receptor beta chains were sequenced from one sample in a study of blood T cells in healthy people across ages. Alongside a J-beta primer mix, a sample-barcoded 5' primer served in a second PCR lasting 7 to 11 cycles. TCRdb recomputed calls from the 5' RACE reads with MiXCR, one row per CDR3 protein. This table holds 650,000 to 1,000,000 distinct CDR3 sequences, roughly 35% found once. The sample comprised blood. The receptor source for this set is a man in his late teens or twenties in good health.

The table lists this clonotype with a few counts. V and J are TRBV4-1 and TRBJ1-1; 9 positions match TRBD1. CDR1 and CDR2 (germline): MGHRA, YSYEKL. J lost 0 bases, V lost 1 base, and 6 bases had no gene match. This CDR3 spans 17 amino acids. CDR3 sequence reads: CASSQAGTGFLNTEAFF. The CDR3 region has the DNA TGCGCCAGCAGCCAAGCGGGGACAGGGTTTTTGAACACTGAAGCTTTCTTT.

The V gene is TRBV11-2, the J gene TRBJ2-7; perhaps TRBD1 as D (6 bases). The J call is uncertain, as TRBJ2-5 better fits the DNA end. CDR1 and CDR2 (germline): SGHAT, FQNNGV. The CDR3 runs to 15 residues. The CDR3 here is CASSLEAGTRGTQYF. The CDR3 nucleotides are TGTGCCAGCAGCCTGGAGGCAGGGACAAGGGGGACCCAGTACTTC.

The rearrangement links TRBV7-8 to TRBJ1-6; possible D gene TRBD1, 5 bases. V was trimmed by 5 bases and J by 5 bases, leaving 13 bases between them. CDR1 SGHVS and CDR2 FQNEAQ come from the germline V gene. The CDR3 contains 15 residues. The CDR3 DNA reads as TGTGCCAGCAGCCGGGGGACGCGGGATAATTCACCCCTCCACTTT. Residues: CASSRGTRDNSPLHF.

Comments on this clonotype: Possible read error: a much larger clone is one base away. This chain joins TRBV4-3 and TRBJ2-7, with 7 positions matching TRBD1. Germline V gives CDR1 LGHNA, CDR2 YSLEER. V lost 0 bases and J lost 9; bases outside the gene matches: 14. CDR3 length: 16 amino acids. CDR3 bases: TGCGCCAGCAGCCAAGATTCTGACAGGGCCCCCAATGGGCAGTACTTC. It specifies CASSQDSDRAPNGQYF.

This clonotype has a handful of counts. The CDR3 DNA reads as TGTGCCAGTCTACCAAATCAGGGAAGCACTGAAGCTTTCTTT. As protein: CASLPNQGSTEAFF. The V gene is TRBV6-4, the J gene TRBJ1-1; a weak D match, TRBD1 (5 bases). The CDR3 length is 14 residues. The V end lost 9 bases, the J end lost 4 bases, and 18 bases lay between the germline ends. Germline assignment: CDR1 MRHNA and CDR2 SNTAGT.

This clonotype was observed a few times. The CDR3 protein is CASSPDRGSDGYTF. CDR3 coding DNA: TGCGCCAGCAGCCCGGATCGAGGATCAGATGGCTACACCTTC. The chain is built from TRBV4-3 and TRBJ1-2; D ambiguous. V dropped 4 bases and J dropped 6 bases, with 15 bases sitting between them. The CDR3 is made up of 14 amino acids. CDR1 and CDR2 from the germline V gene are LGHNA and YSLEER.

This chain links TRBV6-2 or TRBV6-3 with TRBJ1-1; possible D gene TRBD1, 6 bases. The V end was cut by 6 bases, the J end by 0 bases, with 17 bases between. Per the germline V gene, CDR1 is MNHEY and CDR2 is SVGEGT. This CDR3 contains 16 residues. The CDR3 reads CASSPEGVRVNTEAFF. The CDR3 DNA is TGTGCCAGCAGCCCCGAGGGGGTGAGGGTGAACACTGAAGCTTTCTTT.

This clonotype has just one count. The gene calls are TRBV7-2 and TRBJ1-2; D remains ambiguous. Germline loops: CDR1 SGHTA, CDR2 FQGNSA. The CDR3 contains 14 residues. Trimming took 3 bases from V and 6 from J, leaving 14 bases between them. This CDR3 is CASSFTPGYDGYTF. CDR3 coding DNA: TGTGCCAGCAGCTTTACCCCCGGGTACGATGGCTACACCTTC.

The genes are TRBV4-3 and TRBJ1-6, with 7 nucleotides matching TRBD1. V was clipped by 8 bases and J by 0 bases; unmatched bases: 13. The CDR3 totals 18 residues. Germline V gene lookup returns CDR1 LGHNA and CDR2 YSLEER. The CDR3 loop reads CASGPRTGESSYNSPLHF. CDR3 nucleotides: TGCGCCAGCGGCCCTCGGACAGGAGAGAGCTCCTATAATTCACCCCTCCACTTT.

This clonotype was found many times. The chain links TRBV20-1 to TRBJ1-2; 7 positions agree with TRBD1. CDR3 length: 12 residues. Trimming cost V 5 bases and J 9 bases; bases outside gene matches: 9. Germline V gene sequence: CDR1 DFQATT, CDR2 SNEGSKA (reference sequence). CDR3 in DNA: TGCAGTGCTGGGGGGACAGAATACCGCTACACCTTC. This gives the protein CSAGGTEYRYTF.

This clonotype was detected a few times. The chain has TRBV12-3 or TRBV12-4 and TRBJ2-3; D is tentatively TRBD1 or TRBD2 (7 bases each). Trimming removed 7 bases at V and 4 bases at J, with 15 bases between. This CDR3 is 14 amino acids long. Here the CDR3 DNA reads TGTGCCAGCATTCTGGGAGGGGGCGCAGATACGCAGTATTTT. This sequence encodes CASILGGGADTQYF.

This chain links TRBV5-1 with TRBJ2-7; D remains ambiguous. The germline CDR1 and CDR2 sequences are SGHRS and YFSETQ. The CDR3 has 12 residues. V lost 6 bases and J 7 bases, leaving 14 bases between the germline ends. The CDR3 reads CASNAVYNEQYF. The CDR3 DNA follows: TGCGCCAGCAACGCAGTCTACAATGAGCAGTACTTC.

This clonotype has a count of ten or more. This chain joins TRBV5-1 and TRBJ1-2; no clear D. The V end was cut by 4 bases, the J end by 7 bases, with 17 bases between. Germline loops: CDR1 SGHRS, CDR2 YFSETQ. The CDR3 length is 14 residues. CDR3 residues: CASSPSDSDSGYTF. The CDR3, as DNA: TGCGCCAGCAGCCCATCCGATTCGGATTCTGGCTACACCTTC.

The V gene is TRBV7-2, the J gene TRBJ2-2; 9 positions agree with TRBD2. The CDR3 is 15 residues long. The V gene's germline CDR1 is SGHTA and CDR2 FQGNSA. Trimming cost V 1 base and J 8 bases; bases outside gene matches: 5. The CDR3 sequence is CASSLVGTSGGELFF. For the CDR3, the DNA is TGTGCCAGCAGCTTAGTAGGCACTAGCGGGGGGGAGCTGTTTTTT.

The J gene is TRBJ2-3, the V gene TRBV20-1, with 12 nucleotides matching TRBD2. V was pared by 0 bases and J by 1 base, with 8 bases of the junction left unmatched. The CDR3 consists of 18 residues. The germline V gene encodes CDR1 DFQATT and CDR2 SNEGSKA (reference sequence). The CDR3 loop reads CSARDLRTSGVGTDTQYF. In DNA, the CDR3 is TGCAGTGCTAGAGATTTACGGACTAGCGGGGTTGGCACAGATACGCAGTATTTT.

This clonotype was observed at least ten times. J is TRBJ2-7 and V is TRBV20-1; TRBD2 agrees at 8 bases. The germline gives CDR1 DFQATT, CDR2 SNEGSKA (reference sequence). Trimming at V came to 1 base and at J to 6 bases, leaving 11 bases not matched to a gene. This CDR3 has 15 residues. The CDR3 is CSARVSGGPFGEQYF. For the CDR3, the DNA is TGCAGTGCTAGAGTCTCGGGGGGGCCCTTTGGCGAGCAGTACTTC.

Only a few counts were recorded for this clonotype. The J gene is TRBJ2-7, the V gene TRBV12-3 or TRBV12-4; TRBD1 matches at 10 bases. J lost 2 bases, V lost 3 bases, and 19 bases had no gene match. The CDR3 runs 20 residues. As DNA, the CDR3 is TGTGCCAGCAGTTTCGGGACAGGGGATTTCCTGACTAGCAGCCCCTACGAGCAGTACTTC. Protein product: CASSFGTGDFLTSSPYEQYF.

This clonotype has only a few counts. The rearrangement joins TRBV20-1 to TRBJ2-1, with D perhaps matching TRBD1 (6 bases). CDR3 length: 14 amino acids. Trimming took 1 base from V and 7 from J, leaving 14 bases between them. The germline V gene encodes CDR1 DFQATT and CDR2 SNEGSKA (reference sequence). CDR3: CSARGGARGNEQFF. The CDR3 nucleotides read TGCAGTGCTAGAGGGGGCGCCAGGGGTAATGAGCAGTTCTTC.

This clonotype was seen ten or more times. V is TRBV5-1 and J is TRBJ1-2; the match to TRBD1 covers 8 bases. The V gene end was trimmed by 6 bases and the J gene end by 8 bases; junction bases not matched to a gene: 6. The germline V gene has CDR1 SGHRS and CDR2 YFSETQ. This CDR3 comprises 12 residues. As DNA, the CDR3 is TGCGCCAGCAAGGACAGGGACGAAGGCTACACCTTC. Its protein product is CASKDRDEGYTF.

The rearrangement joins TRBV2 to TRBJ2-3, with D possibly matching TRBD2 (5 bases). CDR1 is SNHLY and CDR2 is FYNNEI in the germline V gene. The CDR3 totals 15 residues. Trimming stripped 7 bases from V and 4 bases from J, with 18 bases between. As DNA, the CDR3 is TGTGCCAGCAATTTTTATAGAGGGAACGCAGATACGCAGTATTTT. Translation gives CASNFYRGNADTQYF.

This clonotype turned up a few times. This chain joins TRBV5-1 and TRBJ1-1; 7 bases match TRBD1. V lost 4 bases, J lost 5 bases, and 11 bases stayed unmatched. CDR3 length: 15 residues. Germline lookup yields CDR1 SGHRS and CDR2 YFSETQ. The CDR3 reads CASSESSGGWTEAFF. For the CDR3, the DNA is TGCGCCAGCAGCGAATCTTCAGGGGGGTGGACTGAAGCTTTCTTT. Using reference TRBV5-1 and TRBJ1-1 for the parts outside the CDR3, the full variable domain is KAGVTQTPRYLIKTRGQQVTLSCSPISGHRSVSWYQQTPGQGLQFLFEYFSETQRNKGNFPGRFSGRQFSNSRSEMNVSTLELGDSALYLCASSESSGGWTEAFFGQGTRLTVV.

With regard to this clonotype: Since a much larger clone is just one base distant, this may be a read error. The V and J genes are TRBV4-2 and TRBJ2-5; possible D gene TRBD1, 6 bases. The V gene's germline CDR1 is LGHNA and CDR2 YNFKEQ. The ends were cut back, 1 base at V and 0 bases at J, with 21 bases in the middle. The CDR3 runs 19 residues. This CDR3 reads CASSQGVLRGGLYQETQYF. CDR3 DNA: TGTGCCAGCAGCCAAGGTGTACTTAGAGGGGGTCTGTACCAAGAGACCCAGTACTTC.

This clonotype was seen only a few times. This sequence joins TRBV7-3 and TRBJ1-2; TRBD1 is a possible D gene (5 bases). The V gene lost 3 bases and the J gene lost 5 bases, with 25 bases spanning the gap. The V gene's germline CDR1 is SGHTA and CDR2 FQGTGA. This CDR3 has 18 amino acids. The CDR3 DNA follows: TGTGCCAGCAGCTTTCGTGTCGGGGATATGGCAGGGAGGTATGGCTACACCTTC. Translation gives CASSFRVGDMAGRYGYTF.

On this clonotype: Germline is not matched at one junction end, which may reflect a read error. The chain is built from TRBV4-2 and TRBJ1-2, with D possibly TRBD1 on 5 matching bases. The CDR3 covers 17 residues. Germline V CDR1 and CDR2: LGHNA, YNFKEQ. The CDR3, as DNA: TGTTCCAGCAGCCAAGATTGGGGCGCAAGGAGCAACTATGGCTACACCTTC. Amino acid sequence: CSSSQDWGARSNYGYTF.

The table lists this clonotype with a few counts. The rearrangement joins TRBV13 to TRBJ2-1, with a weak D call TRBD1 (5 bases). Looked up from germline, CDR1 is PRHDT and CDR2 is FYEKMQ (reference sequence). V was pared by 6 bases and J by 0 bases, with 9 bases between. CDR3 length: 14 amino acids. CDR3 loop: CASRGQSSYNEQFF. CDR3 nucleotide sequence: TGTGCCAGCAGGGGGCAGAGCTCCTACAATGAGCAGTTCTTC.

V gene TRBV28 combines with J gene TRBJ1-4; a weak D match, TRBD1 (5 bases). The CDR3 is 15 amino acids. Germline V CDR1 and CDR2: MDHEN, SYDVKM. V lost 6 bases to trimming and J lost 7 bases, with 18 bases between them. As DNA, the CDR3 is TGTGCCAGCAGGGACGGGACGGTGGTTAGTGAAAAACTGTTTTTT. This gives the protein CASRDGTVVSEKLFF.

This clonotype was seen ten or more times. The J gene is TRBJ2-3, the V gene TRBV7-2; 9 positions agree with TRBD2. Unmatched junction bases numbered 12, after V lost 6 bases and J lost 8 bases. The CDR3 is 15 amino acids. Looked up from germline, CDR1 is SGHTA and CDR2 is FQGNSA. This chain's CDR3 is CASREASGAGGTQYF. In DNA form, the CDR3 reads TGTGCCAGCAGAGAGGCTAGCGGGGCGGGAGGTACGCAGTATTTT.

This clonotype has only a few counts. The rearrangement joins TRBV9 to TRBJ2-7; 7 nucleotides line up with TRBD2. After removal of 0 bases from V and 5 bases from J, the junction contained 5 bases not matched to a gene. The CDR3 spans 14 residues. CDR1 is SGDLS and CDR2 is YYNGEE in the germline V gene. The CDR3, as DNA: TGTGCCAGCAGCGTAGGGGGGGGTTATGACGAGCAGTACTTC. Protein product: CASSVGGGYDEQYF.

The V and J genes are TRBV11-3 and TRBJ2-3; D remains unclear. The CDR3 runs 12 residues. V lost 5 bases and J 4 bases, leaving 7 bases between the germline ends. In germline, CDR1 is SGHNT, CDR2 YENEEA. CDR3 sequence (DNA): TGTGCCAGCAGCAAGGGTGCAGATACGCAGTATTTT. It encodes CASSKGADTQYF.

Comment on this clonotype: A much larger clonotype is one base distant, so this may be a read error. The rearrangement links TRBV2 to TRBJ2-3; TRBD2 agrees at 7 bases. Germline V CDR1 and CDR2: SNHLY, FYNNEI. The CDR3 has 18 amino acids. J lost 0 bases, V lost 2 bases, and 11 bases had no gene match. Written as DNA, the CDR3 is TGTGCCAGCAGTGAAATGGCTAGCGGTGCGCGGAGCACAGATACGCAGTATTTT. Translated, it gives CASSEMASGARSTDTQYF.

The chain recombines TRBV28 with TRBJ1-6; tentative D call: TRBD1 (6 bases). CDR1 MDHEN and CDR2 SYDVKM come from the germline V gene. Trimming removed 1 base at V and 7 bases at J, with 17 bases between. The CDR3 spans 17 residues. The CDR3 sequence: CASSLFPDSPQNSPLHF. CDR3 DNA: TGTGCCAGCAGTTTATTCCCGGACAGCCCCCAGAATTCACCCCTCCACTTT.

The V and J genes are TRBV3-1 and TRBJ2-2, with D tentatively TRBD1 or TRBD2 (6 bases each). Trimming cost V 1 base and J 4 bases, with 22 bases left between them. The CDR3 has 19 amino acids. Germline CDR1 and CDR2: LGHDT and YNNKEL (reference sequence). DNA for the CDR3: TGTGCCAGCAGCCAAGTCGTTCCCCCGGGGGCGGCGAGCACCGGGGAGCTGTTTTTT. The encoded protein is CASSQVVPPGAASTGELFF.